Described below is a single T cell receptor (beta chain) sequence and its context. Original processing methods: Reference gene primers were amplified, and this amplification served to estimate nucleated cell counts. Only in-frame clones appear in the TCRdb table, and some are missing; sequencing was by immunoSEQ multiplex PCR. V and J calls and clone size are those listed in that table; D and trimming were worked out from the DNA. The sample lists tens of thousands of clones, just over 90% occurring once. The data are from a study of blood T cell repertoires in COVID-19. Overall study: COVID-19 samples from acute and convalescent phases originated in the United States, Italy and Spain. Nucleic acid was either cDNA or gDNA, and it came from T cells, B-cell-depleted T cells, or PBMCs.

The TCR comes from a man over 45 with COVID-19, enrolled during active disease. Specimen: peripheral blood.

The DNA of the CDR3 is TGTGCCAGCAGTATAAAATGGGGGGTGGAAAAAGGTCAGCCCCAGCATTTT. Translating gives CASSIKWGVEKGQPQHF. The genes are TRBV27 and TRBJ1-5, with TRBD1 as a possible D gene (5 bases). The CDR3 has 17 amino acids. CDR1 MNHEY and CDR2 SMNVEV come from the germline V gene (reference sequence). V lost 5 bases and J 6 bases, leaving 23 bases between the germline ends.